The 21 T cell receptor beta chains below all came from one sample that was sequenced in a study of blood T cell repertoires in COVID-19. Repertoires were generated with immunoSEQ multiplex PCR, while TCRdb's copy carries only in-frame clones and drops some. The sample lists a few hundred thousand clones, 88% occurring once. What was sequenced was PBMCs or T cells enriched from blood (not recorded which). The receptor set was obtained from a woman aged 18-30 years who had recovered from COVID-19.

The rearrangement uses TRBV6-7 and TRBJ1-5, with TRBD1 as a possible D gene (6 bases). TRBV6-7 is noted as an ORF with a role that remains uncertain. The V gene lost 0 bases and the J gene lost 5 bases, with 17 bases spanning the gap. The CDR3 has 17 residues. This chain's CDR3 is CASSYSTRGGADQPQHF. The CDR3 region has the DNA TGTGCCAGCAGTTACTCGACTAGGGGGGGCGCGGATCAGCCCCAGCATTTT.

This clone was observed once. This chain links TRBV2 with TRBJ1-2; TRBD1 matches at 7 bases. Per the germline V gene, CDR1 is SNHLY and CDR2 is FYNNEI. The CDR3 spans 13 residues. V lost 6 bases and J lost 5; bases outside the gene matches: 6. The CDR3 sequence is CASRGQTGYGYTF. In DNA form, the CDR3 reads TGTGCCAGCAGGGGACAGACAGGGTATGGCTACACCTTC.

The V call is TRBV7-8, the J call TRBJ1-4; 7 bases match TRBD1. Germline CDR1 and CDR2: SGHVS and FQNEAQ. After removal of 6 bases from V and 8 bases from J, the junction contained 15 bases not matched to a gene. The CDR3 spans 16 residues. The CDR3 nucleotides read TGTGCCAGCAGTTTTACAGGGGTGAGGGGGCAAGAAAAACTGTTTTTT. Its protein is CASSFTGVRGQEKLFF.

This rearrangement joins TRBV7-3 to TRBJ1-1; 7 bases align to TRBD1. The germline CDR1 and CDR2 sequences are SGHTA and FQGTGA. Trimming cost V 8 bases and J 8 bases; bases outside gene matches: 8. This CDR3 spans 12 amino acids. The CDR3 protein is CASVDRVGEAFF. Written as DNA, the CDR3 is TGTGCCAGCGTCGACAGGGTCGGAGAAGCTTTCTTT.

This sequence joins TRBV6-1 and TRBJ1-2; the D is unclear. The germline V and J ends were trimmed by 2 bases and 8 bases, with 12 bases remaining between them. The germline gives CDR1 MNHNS, CDR2 SASEGT. This CDR3 has 13 amino acids. CDR3 bases: TGTGCCAGCAGTGAAAGGACGGGAGTCGGCTACACCTTC. Protein product: CASSERTGVGYTF.

The chain recombines TRBV28 with TRBJ2-5; 14 bases are a match to TRBD2. Per germline, CDR1 MDHEN and CDR2 SYDVKM. V shed 4 bases, J shed 2 bases, and the junction held 3 bases outside the gene matches. The CDR3 length is 16 residues. This chain's CDR3 is CASSWGLAGVQETQYF. CDR3 DNA sequence: TGTGCCAGCAGTTGGGGACTAGCGGGAGTTCAAGAGACCCAGTACTTC. Full variable domain (remainder filled in from reference TRBV28 and TRBJ2-5): DVKVTQSSRYLVKRTGEKVFLECVQDMDHENMFWYRQDPGLGLRLIYFSYDVKMKEKGDIPEGYSVSREKKERFSLILESASTNQTSMYLCASSWGLAGVQETQYFGPGTRLLVL.

The V gene is TRBV11-3, the J gene TRBJ2-7; the D gene is possibly TRBD1 (5 bases). The CDR3 covers 14 residues. In germline, CDR1 is SGHNT, CDR2 YENEEA. Trimming pared 3 bases from V and 0 bases from J, leaving 9 bases between. CDR3 bases: TGTGCCAGCAGCTTCGACAGTTACTCCTACGAGCAGTACTTC. It specifies CASSFDSYSYEQYF.

This clone was found once. This sequence joins TRBV5-1 and TRBJ2-1; D not certain. Trimming took 3 bases from V and 4 from J, leaving 2 bases between them. Looked up from germline, CDR1 is SGHRS and CDR2 is YFSETQ. CDR3 size: 11 residues. CDR3 in DNA: TGCGCCAGCAGCTCATACAATGAGCAGTTCTTC. Translation gives CASSSYNEQFF. The variable domain in full, with the rest retrieved from reference TRBV5-1 and TRBJ2-1, is KAGVTQTPRYLIKTRGQQVTLSCSPISGHRSVSWYQQTPGQGLQFLFEYFSETQRNKGNFPGRFSGRQFSNSRSEMNVSTLELGDSALYLCASSSYNEQFFGPGTRLTVL.

This clone showed up just once. The chain couples TRBV2 to TRBJ1-2; perhaps TRBD1 as D (5 bases). The CDR3 contains 15 residues. Germline V CDR1 and CDR2: SNHLY, FYNNEI. V was trimmed by 1 base and J by 0 bases, leaving 9 bases between them. The CDR3 sequence is CASSEEMTANYGYTF. Here the CDR3 DNA reads TGTGCCAGCAGTGAAGAGATGACAGCTAACTATGGCTACACCTTC.

The chain is built from TRBV6-5 and TRBJ2-5; D is ambiguous. V was pared by 9 bases and J by 0 bases, with 11 bases between. CDR1 and CDR2 from the germline V gene are MNHEY and SVGAGI. There are 13 residues in the CDR3. Here the CDR3 DNA reads TGTGCCAGTGTCGCGGCACACCAAGAGACCCAGTACTTC. Its translation is CASVAAHQETQYF.

The rearrangement uses TRBV7-9 and TRBJ2-5, with TRBD1 as a possible D gene (5 bases). V lost 1 base and J 5 bases, leaving 8 bases between the germline ends. Germline CDR1 reads SEHNR; CDR2 reads FQNEAQ (reference sequence). CDR3 size: 13 residues. The CDR3 reads CASSLGGWETQYF. The CDR3 DNA follows: TGTGCCAGCAGCTTAGGGGGCTGGGAGACCCAGTACTTC.

J is TRBJ1-1 and V is TRBV19; 7 bases are a match to TRBD1. The CDR3 covers 17 residues. The germline gives CDR1 LNHDA, CDR2 SQIVND (reference sequence). V lost 5 bases and J lost 5; bases outside the gene matches: 17. The CDR3 DNA reads TGTGCCAGTAGTCCCGTACCGGGACAGCGAGGATCTACTGAAGCTTTCTTT. This translates into CASSPVPGQRGSTEAFF.

The chain uses TRBV23-1 and TRBJ1-2; D is perhaps TRBD1 (6 bases). TRBV23-1 is identified as an open reading frame with a role that is uncertain. The CDR3 is 16 residues long. Trimming left V 0 bases short and J 6 bases short, with 17 bases between. The CDR3 region is CASSQSRAGDDDGYTF. The CDR3 nucleotides are TGCGCCAGCAGTCAATCGAGGGCAGGGGATGATGATGGCTACACCTTC.

The chain uses TRBV13 and TRBJ2-7; 9 bases map to TRBD1. The germline V gene has CDR1 PRHDT and CDR2 FYEKMQ (reference sequence). This CDR3 contains 14 residues. Unmatched junction bases numbered 3, after V lost 4 bases and J lost 2 bases. CDR3 in DNA: TGTGCCAGCAGCTACCGGACAGGGGCCTACGAGCAGTACTTC. Its protein is CASSYRTGAYEQYF.

The J gene is TRBJ1-6, the V gene TRBV19; maybe TRBD1 (5 bases). CDR1 is LNHDA and CDR2 is SQIVND in the germline V gene (reference sequence). The CDR3 covers 14 residues. V gave up 3 bases and J gave up 9 bases, with 12 bases separating them. The CDR3 is CASSISQGVSPLHF. DNA of the CDR3: TGTGCCAGTAGTATCTCGCAGGGTGTTTCACCCCTCCACTTT.

The genes are TRBV7-9 and TRBJ1-1; D is undetermined. The CDR3 is made up of 13 amino acids. Trimming stripped 4 bases from V and 0 bases from J, with 6 bases between. The V gene's germline CDR1 is SEHNR and CDR2 FQNEAQ (reference sequence). In nucleotides, the CDR3 is TGTGCCAGCAGCTCGGTTATGAACACTGAAGCTTTCTTT. As protein: CASSSVMNTEAFF. The variable domain in full, with the rest retrieved from reference TRBV7-9 and TRBJ1-1, is DTGVSQNPRHKITKRGQNVTFRCDPISEHNRLYWYRQTLGQGPEFLTYFQNEAQLEKSRLLSDRFSAERPKGSFSTLEIQRTEQGDSAMYLCASSSVMNTEAFFGQGTRLTVV.

The chain joins TRBV24-1 to TRBJ1-1; perhaps TRBD1 as D (5 bases). The CDR3 has 15 residues. Deletions cut 3 bases from V and 1 base from J, with 11 bases between. Per the germline V gene, CDR1 is KGHDR and CDR2 is SFDVKD. This CDR3 is CATSDHTGGNTEAFF. The DNA for the CDR3 is TGTGCCACCAGTGATCACACGGGGGGGAACACTGAAGCTTTCTTT.

As to this clone: The junction departs from the called germline gene at one end, perhaps through a read error. The chain couples TRBV6-5 to TRBJ2-3; 12 bases fit TRBD2. There are 15 residues in the CDR3. CDR1 is MNHEY and CDR2 is SVGAGI in the germline V gene. DNA of the CDR3: TGTGCCAGCAGTTACGCTAGCGGGGGGGCAGACACGCAGTATTTT. Translated: CASSYASGGADTQYF.

The gene calls are TRBV9 and TRBJ1-2, with 10 positions matching TRBD1. V shed 2 bases and J 8 bases; nucleotides not matched to a gene: 3. Germline V gene sequence: CDR1 SGDLS, CDR2 YYNGEE. CDR3 length: 13 residues. CDR3 in DNA: TGTGCCAGCAGCGTCGGGACAGGGGAAGGCTACACCTTC. It yields the protein CASSVGTGEGYTF. The variable domain in full, with the rest retrieved from reference TRBV9 and TRBJ1-2, is DSGVTQTPKHLITATGQRVTLRCSPRSGDLSVYWYQQSLDQGLQFLIQYYNGEERAKGNILERFSAQQFPDLHSELNLSSLELGDSALYFCASSVGTGEGYTFGSGTRLTVV.

The V gene is TRBV9, the J gene TRBJ2-2; tentatively, D is TRBD1 (5 bases). Germline CDR1 is SGDLS and CDR2 is YYNGEE. V was shortened by 0 bases and J by 3 bases, with 12 bases between the two germline ends. CDR3 size: 16 residues. CDR3: CASSVVSRADTGELFF. CDR3 in DNA: TGTGCCAGCAGCGTAGTATCCAGGGCCGACACCGGGGAGCTGTTTTTT.

V is TRBV5-6 and J is TRBJ2-5; the D is unclear. Per the germline V gene, CDR1 is SGHDT and CDR2 is YYEEEE. This CDR3 has 13 amino acids. V shed 0 bases and J shed 5 bases, with 8 bases lying between them. CDR3 region: CASSLGTWETQYF. The DNA for the CDR3 is TGTGCCAGCAGCTTGGGCACTTGGGAGACCCAGTACTTC.